The clone carrying this TCR beta chain was counted a few times. Antigen unknown. This specimen comes from a study of T-cell memory formation after mild COVID-19. About the research overall: Largely donor-specific TCR clusters were found.

Whole-study results and caveats: Contracting clones, day 15 to 85, had balanced CD4/CD8, and later expanders favored CD4+. Contracting CD4+ clones were located mainly in CM and EM, and CD8+ clones in EMRA. Memory sampled before infection contained some responding clones, suggesting cross-reactive memory joined.

MiXCR was run by TCRdb on the 5' RACE reads, yielding one entry per CDR3 protein. The data contain about 200,000 distinct CDR3 sequences, around 9.5% of them seen just once; the ten biggest clones take up 3% to 4.5%. Germline lookup yields CDR1 SGDLS and CDR2 YYNGEE. V lost 0 bases and J lost 10, with 12 bases in between. The CDR3 is 13 amino acids. V gene TRBV9 combines with J gene TRBJ2-3, with D unclear. The receptor comes from a man aged 18 to 35 who had mild COVID-19 (a few samples of this study predate the infection). Cell type and time point are not known. Sequenced sample: PBMCs or a T cell subset sorted from them (not recorded which). CDR3 bases: TGTGCCAGCAGCGTAGGAGTAGGGTTTGCGCAGTATTTT. Translated: CASSVGVGFAQYF.